This T cell receptor beta chain was identified during a study of blood T cell repertoires in COVID-19 (dated by TCRdb to 2018 to 2021). About the study as a whole: Samples covering the acute and convalescent phases of COVID-19 were provided by collaborators in the United States, Italy and Spain. The prospective study material was composed of cDNA or gDNA derived from T cells, B-cell-depleted T cells, or PBMCs. The dataset comprised deeply sampled blood TCRbeta repertoires from subjects exposed to, actively infected with, or recovered from COVID-19. The repertoires were made available in a free public database intended to serve as a resource for research on the immune response to SARS-CoV-2. Samples were obtained from the ongoing ImmuneRACE study (first 160 participants) and from over a thousand subjects provided by 6 global collaborators. A de-identified subject ID, COVID-19 status, age in years and sex were almost always included in the sample metadata. Where HLA class I and class II types were available, the types were taken from metadata supplied by the sample provider, not from assay-based typing.

V is clipped by 1 base and J by 2 bases, and the sequence between their germline boundaries is 14 bases long. Reading from cysteine to phenylalanine, the CDR3 counts 16 amino acids. Only the CDR3 DNA is retained, 48 bases long and in frame from the first base. CDR1 and CDR2 are drawn from the germline V gene (reference sequence): SEHNR, FQNEAQ. A word on this clone: No cognate antigen has been identified for it. Base qualities are not at hand, and no much larger clone is one base apart.

On the study overall, not on this receptor specifically: The amount of clinical and demographic metadata varied by source and participant and was provided uncurated.

The immunoSEQ Assay, a bias-controlled multiplex PCR, was used to amplify TCRbeta CDR3 regions from genomic DNA. On the study's bioinformatics: The number of nucleated cells in each sample was estimated from the amplification of reference gene primers within the assay. Sequence reads were collapsed and filtered to measure the absolute abundance of every unique TCRbeta CDR3 rearrangement. For each sample, productive Simpson clonality was calculated as the square root of Simpson's diversity index across productive rearrangements. What TCRdb holds here is the immuneACCESS table cut down to in-frame rearrangements. Part of the clones is not present; checked against another copy, under half of the missing clones reflect an unresolved V gene, and the others are unexplained. The D gene and trimming were derived from the DNA, and the V and J assignments and clone size from that table. This sample comprises 200,000 to 250,000 clones, approximately 91% of them detected only once. Clones ranked in the top ten supply around 0.83% of the sample.

One collaborating source in Seattle enrolled patients while the patients were actively infected and followed the patients over time throughout the course of disease. Each collaborating institution followed its own protocols to collect whole blood in K2EDTA tubes. For TCRbeta analysis, collaborator samples were shipped as frozen whole blood, as isolated PBMCs, or as DNA extracted from either sample type. The rearrangement combines TRBV7-9 with TRBJ1-2; the D gene assignment is ambiguous. This receptor was identified in a man younger than 45 with COVID-19, enrolled during active disease. Source material: peripheral blood. The DNA sequence follows: TGTGCCAGCAGCTTAGGGGGAGATCGGGGAAACTATGGCTACACCTTC. Translation gives CASSLGGDRGNYGYTF.